This paragraph covers one T cell receptor (beta chain) sequence. Its antigen is as yet unknown. Through a sample-barcoded 5' primer and a J-beta primer mix, a second PCR was run for roughly 6 to 12 cycles. From the 5' RACE reads, TCRdb called clonotypes with MiXCR, one entry per CDR3 protein. Of roughly 800,000 distinct CDR3 sequences in the sample, roughly 53% are singletons; the top ten hold around 40%. The sample belongs to a study of blood T cells in healthy people across ages. Study-wide findings and caveats: Expanded clonotype changes were possibly confounded by unknown donor CMV status.

The sequence was obtained from a man at least 80 years old in good health. Material for sequencing was blood.

The CDR3 nucleotides read TGTGCCACCAGTGGGACAGGGGTAAACATTCAGTACTTC. It encodes CATSGTGVNIQYF. The rearrangement uses TRBV24-1 and TRBJ2-4, with 9 bases identical to TRBD1. Germline loops: CDR1 KGHDR, CDR2 SFDVKD. This CDR3 is built from 13 residues. The V segment lost 5 bases and the J segment 6 bases; nucleotides outside the gene matches: 1.